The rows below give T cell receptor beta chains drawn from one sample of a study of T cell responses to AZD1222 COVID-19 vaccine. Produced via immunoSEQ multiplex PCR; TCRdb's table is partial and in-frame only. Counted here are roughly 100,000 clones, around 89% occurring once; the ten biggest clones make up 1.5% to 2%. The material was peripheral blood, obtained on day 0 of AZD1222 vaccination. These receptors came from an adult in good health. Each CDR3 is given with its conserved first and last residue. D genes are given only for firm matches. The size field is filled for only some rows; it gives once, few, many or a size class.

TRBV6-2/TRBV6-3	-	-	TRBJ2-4	TGTGCCAGCAGTTACTCTTTCGGGGAAGCCAAAAACATTCAGTACTTC	CASSYSFGEAKNIQYF
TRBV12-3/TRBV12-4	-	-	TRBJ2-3	TGTGCCAGCAGCCTCGAGGCGGGAGATACGCAGTATTTT	CASSLEAGDTQYF
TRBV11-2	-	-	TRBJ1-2	TGTGCCAGCAGCTTAGGGGGGGCAGATTATGGCTACACCTTC	CASSLGGADYGYTF
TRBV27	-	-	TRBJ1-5	TGTGCCAGCAGTTACAGGATAAGGCAGCCCCAGCATTTT	CASSYRIRQPQHF
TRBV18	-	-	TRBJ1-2	TGTGCCAGCTCACGGGAAGGCTACACCTTC	CASSREGYTF
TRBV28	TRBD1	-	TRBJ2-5	TGTGCCAGCAGCCCACTGACAGGGGGTCAAGAGACCCAGTACTTC	CASSPLTGGQETQYF
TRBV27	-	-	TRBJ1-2	TGTGCCAGCAGTTTGAAGGGCTACACCTTC	CASSLKGYTF
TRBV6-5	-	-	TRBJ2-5	TGTGCCAGCAGTTACCTATCCATAGAAGGGACCCAGTACTTC	CASSYLSIEGTQYF
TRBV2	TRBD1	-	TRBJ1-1	TGTGCCAGCAGATCAGGGGGGGCTGAAGCTTTCTTT	CASRSGGAEAFF
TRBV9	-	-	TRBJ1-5	TGTGCCAGCAGCTCAGGATTTTATAGCAATCAGCCCCAGCATTTT	CASSSGFYSNQPQHF
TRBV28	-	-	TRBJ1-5	TGTGCCAGCAGTTTACTGTCCCGAAATCAGCCCCAGCATTTT	CASSLLSRNQPQHF
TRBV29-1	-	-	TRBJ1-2	TGCAGCGTTGTGTGGAGTTTAAACTATGGCTACACCTTC	CSVVWSLNYGYTF
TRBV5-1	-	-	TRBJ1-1	TGCGCCAGCAGCCTGGACGGTATGGAAACTGAAGCTTTCTTT	CASSLDGMETEAFF
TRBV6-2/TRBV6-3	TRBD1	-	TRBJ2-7	TGTGCCAGCAGTACCGGACAGGATTTCTCCTACGAGCAGTACTTC	CASSTGQDFSYEQYF
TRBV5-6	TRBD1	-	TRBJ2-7	TGTGCCAGCAGCTTTCCCACAGGGGGCAGGACCTACGAGCAGTACTTC	CASSFPTGGRTYEQYF
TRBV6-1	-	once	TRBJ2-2	TGTGCCAGCAGTGAAACACGGAACACCGGGGAGCTGTTTTTT	CASSETRNTGELFF
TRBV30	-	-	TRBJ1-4	TGTGCCTGCGGGACTCCACCTGGCGAGGAAAAACTGTTTTTT	CACGTPPGEEKLFF
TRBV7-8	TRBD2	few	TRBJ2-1	TGTGCCAGCAGCTTGAAGGGTCTAGCGGGAACCACGGAGCAGTTCTTC	CASSLKGLAGTTEQFF
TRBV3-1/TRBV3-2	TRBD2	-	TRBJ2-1	TGTGCCAGCAGCCTCGTAGCGGGGGGCGGATCGAAGTCCTACAATGAGCAGTTCTTC	CASSLVAGGGSKSYNEQFF
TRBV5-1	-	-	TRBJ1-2	TGCGCCAGCAGCTTGGGGGTTAGTCCTAACTATGGCTACACCTTC	CASSLGVSPNYGYTF
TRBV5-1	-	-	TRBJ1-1	TGCGCCAGCAGCCGCTCGGGGCGAGGGGACACTGAAGCTTTCTTT	CASSRSGRGDTEAFF
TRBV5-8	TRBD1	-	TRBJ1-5	TGTGCCAGCAGCTTGATTTGGGGACAGGGGCCCAATCAGCCCCAGCATTTT	CASSLIWGQGPNQPQHF
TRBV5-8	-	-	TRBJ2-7	TGTGCCAGCAGCTTCCCCTACGAGCAGTACTTC	CASSFPYEQYF
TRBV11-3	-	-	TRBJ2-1	TGTGCCAGCAGCTCAGGACTATTATACAATGAGCAGTTCTTC	CASSSGLLYNEQFF
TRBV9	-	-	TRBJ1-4	TGTGCCAGCAGCGTATCCAGTGGACAGCCTAATGAAAAACTGTTTTTT	CASSVSSGQPNEKLFF
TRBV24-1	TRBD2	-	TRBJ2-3	TGTGCCACCAGTGATTTAGCGGGGCAGACGGATACGCAGTATTTT	CATSDLAGQTDTQYF